The rows below give T cell receptor beta chains drawn from one sample of a study of cytomegalovirus exposure and HLA in healthy donors. The assay was immunoSEQ multiplex PCR, and TCRdb's table has in-frame clones only and misses some. This table lists roughly 200,000 clones. The sample consisted of PBMCs. These receptors all come from a man younger than 40 in good health and CMV-seronegative. The CDR3 runs from the conserved cysteine through the conserved F or W. The D gene is left open where the match is weak.

J gene: TRBJ1-5; D gene: -; V gene: TRBV7-2; CDR3 protein: CASSLGGGFRVNQPQHF; CDR3 DNA: TGTGCCAGCAGCTTAGGGGGGGGATTCAGGGTCAATCAGCCCCAGCATTTT
J gene: TRBJ2-7; D gene: TRBD1; V gene: TRBV6-5; CDR3 protein: CASSSRTGVVYEQYF; CDR3 DNA: TGTGCCAGCAGCTCTCGGACAGGGGTCGTCTACGAGCAGTACTTC
J gene: TRBJ1-4; D gene: TRBD1; V gene: TRBV7-9; CDR3 protein: CASSLGWTGATNEKLFF; CDR3 DNA: TGTGCCAGCAGCTTAGGGTGGACAGGGGCAACTAATGAAAAACTGTTTTTT
J gene: TRBJ2-7; D gene: TRBD2; V gene: TRBV30; CDR3 protein: CALTTSGRPHEQYF; CDR3 DNA: TGTGCCTTGACGACTAGCGGGAGACCCCACGAGCAGTACTTC
J gene: TRBJ1-4; D gene: -; V gene: TRBV6-6; CDR3 protein: CASSGTNVLEKLFF; CDR3 DNA: TGTGCCAGCAGTGGGACAAACGTTCTAGAAAAACTGTTTTTT
J gene: TRBJ2-7; D gene: -; V gene: TRBV15; CDR3 protein: CATSRDLISSYEQYF; CDR3 DNA: TGTGCCACCAGCAGAGATCTTATTAGCTCCTACGAGCAGTACTTC
J gene: TRBJ2-2; D gene: -; V gene: TRBV9; CDR3 protein: CASTPQDTGELFF; CDR3 DNA: TGTGCCAGCACCCCCCAGGACACCGGGGAGCTGTTTTTT
J gene: TRBJ1-2; D gene: TRBD1; V gene: TRBV5-4; CDR3 protein: CASSFLMTGFGYGYTF; CDR3 DNA: TGTGCCAGCAGCTTCCTAATGACAGGGTTCGGCTATGGCTACACCTTC
J gene: TRBJ1-5; D gene: -; V gene: TRBV19; CDR3 protein: CASSISPWTVSNQPQHF; CDR3 DNA: TGTGCCAGTAGTATAAGCCCCTGGACAGTAAGCAATCAGCCCCAGCATTTT
J gene: TRBJ2-7; D gene: TRBD1; V gene: TRBV5-1; CDR3 protein: CASSETPGQGIYEQYF; CDR3 DNA: TGCGCCAGCAGCGAGACGCCGGGACAGGGGATCTACGAGCAGTACTTC
J gene: TRBJ1-2; D gene: -; V gene: TRBV21-1; CDR3 protein: CASSKRRVGFGYTF; CDR3 DNA: TGTGCCAGCAGCAAAAGGCGGGTGGGATTTGGCTACACCTTC
J gene: TRBJ2-5; D gene: TRBD1; V gene: TRBV6-5; CDR3 protein: CASTGQGETQYF; CDR3 DNA: TGTGCCAGCACCGGACAGGGCGAGACCCAGTACTTC
J gene: TRBJ2-5; D gene: -; V gene: TRBV29-1; CDR3 protein: CSVALTGPGETQYF; CDR3 DNA: TGCAGCGTGGCGCTTACAGGGCCGGGCGAGACCCAGTACTTC
J gene: TRBJ2-7; D gene: -; V gene: TRBV9; CDR3 protein: CASSVETGTTYEQYF; CDR3 DNA: TGTGCCAGCAGCGTAGAGACGGGTACGACCTACGAGCAGTACTTC
J gene: TRBJ1-3; D gene: -; V gene: TRBV18; CDR3 protein: CASSPRGQAGNTIYF; CDR3 DNA: TGTGCCAGCTCACCACGGGGCCAAGCTGGAAACACCATATATTTT
J gene: TRBJ1-1; D gene: -; V gene: TRBV9; CDR3 protein: CASTGGGLGNTEAFF; CDR3 DNA: TGTGCCAGCACGGGGGGAGGCCTGGGGAACACTGAAGCTTTCTTT
J gene: TRBJ2-7; D gene: -; V gene: TRBV6-1; CDR3 protein: CASSESAYEQYF; CDR3 DNA: TGTGCCAGCAGTGAATCCGCCTACGAGCAGTACTTC
J gene: TRBJ1-2; D gene: -; V gene: TRBV9; CDR3 protein: CASSVGLWGYTF; CDR3 DNA: TGTGCCAGCAGCGTTGGACTTTGGGGCTACACCTTC
J gene: TRBJ2-1; D gene: TRBD2; V gene: TRBV5-6; CDR3 protein: CASSLSGGLQFF; CDR3 DNA: TGTGCCAGCAGCTTGTCGGGGGGGCTGCAGTTCTTC
J gene: TRBJ1-1; D gene: TRBD1; V gene: TRBV19; CDR3 protein: CASKGPRTGRVSTEAFF; CDR3 DNA: TGTGCCAGTAAGGGGCCGAGGACAGGGAGGGTAAGCACTGAAGCTTTCTTT
J gene: TRBJ1-1; D gene: -; V gene: TRBV6-1; CDR3 protein: CASSAGGFTEAFF; CDR3 DNA: TGTGCCAGCAGCGCGGGCGGCTTCACTGAAGCTTTCTTT
J gene: TRBJ2-1; D gene: -; V gene: TRBV5-1; CDR3 protein: CASSLVPGLTYNEQFF; CDR3 DNA: TGCGCCAGCAGCTTGGTACCAGGGTTAACCTACAATGAGCAGTTCTTC
J gene: TRBJ1-3; D gene: -; V gene: TRBV6-1; CDR3 protein: CATYPGNSGNTIYF; CDR3 DNA: TGTGCCACCTATCCAGGGAACTCTGGAAACACCATATATTTT
J gene: TRBJ2-5; D gene: TRBD2; V gene: TRBV10-3; CDR3 protein: CAISESGLAGNTQYF; CDR3 DNA: TGTGCCATCAGTGAGTCGGGGTTAGCGGGGAATACCCAGTACTTC
J gene: TRBJ2-7; D gene: -; V gene: TRBV7-9; CDR3 protein: CASSLGRGSYEQYF; CDR3 DNA: TGTGCCAGCAGCTTGGGCAGGGGCTCCTACGAGCAGTACTTC